One and the same sample provided the 5 T cell receptor beta chains below, sequenced in a study of shared clonotypes between healthy human individuals (TCRdb year 2020). CD8 naive samples were CD45RO-negative cells positively selected for CCR7, giving a CD45RA+CCR7+ population that excluded TemRA cells. Receptor libraries were prepared by the immunoSEQ multiplex PCR assay. TCRdb carries this immuneACCESS record with in-frame sequences only. Its versions omit some clonotypes, under half of them owing to an unresolved V gene in the studies checked, with the rest unexplained. In this sample the table shows just over 2,000,000 clones, approximately 94% of which occur a single time. The ten largest clones capture roughly 1% of the sample. What was sequenced was naive CD8+ T cells sorted from blood. What the cell subset or site label conveys for this sample: CD45RA+CCR7+. The source is a man aged 18-30 years in good health.

This clone appeared a single time. V and J are TRBV11-2 and TRBJ2-7, with a tentative D call TRBD2 (5 bases). Between the trimmed V and J ends, which lost 5 bases and 3 bases, there was a span of 11 bases. Germline CDR1 SGHAT, CDR2 FQNNGV. The CDR3 has 13 residues. CDR3 protein: CASSPLAVYEQYF. CDR3 coding DNA: TGTGCCAGCAGCCCCCTAGCTGTCTACGAGCAGTACTTC.

V gene TRBV7-9 combines with J gene TRBJ1-1; 8 bases fit TRBD1. J lost 6 bases, V lost 8 bases, and 2 bases had no gene match. Germline lookup yields CDR1 SEHNR and CDR2 FQNEAQ (reference sequence). The length of the CDR3 is 11 residues. The CDR3, as DNA: TGTGCCAGCGGACAGGGTGCTGAAGCTTTCTTT. It is translated as CASGQGAEAFF.

V is TRBV4-2 and J is TRBJ2-7, with TRBD1 identical over 11 bases. The germline V gene encodes CDR1 LGHNA and CDR2 YNFKEQ. The J segment lost 5 bases and the V segment lost 1 base, leaving 4 bases of the junction unmatched. CDR3 size: 15 residues. The CDR3 nucleotides are TGTGCCAGCAGCCAAGCTTGGACAGGGGGCGACGAGCAGTACTTC. Its translation: CASSQAWTGGDEQYF.

V and J are TRBV27 and TRBJ2-7, with D maybe TRBD1 (5 bases). The CDR3 runs to 15 residues. The V gene lost 2 bases and the J gene lost 0 bases, with 11 bases spanning the gap. The germline V gene encodes CDR1 MNHEY and CDR2 SMNVEV (reference sequence). Written as DNA, the CDR3 is TGTGCCAGCAGTTTAGGGGCAGCAAGCTCCTACGAGCAGTACTTC. The encoded protein is CASSLGAASSYEQYF.

This clone was seen once. The rearrangement uses TRBV5-1 and TRBJ2-7; D unresolved. The germline gives CDR1 SGHRS, CDR2 YFSETQ. The CDR3 is made up of 13 amino acids. Trimming shortened V by 5 bases and J by 3 bases, and 12 bases separated the two germline ends. CDR3 DNA sequence: TGCGCCAGCAGGTTTACCGAGGTCTACGAGCAGTACTTC. Translated: CASRFTEVYEQYF.